The present entry profiles one T cell receptor beta chain with its context. Antigen specificity is unknown. The sample belongs to a study of T cell responses to AZD1222 COVID-19 vaccine. General study points: Only 5 or 6 individuals given AZD1222 were seropositive at baseline. An increase in Spike-specific TCR breadth and depth was observed after two AZD1222 doses. Nearly half of the spike-specific TCRs reportedly recognize variant regions that carry no mutations.

Repertoires were generated with immunoSEQ multiplex PCR, while TCRdb's copy carries only in-frame clones and drops some. The table has 90,000 to 120,000 clones, about 89% seen once; the top ten hold under 7%. The length of the CDR3 is 16 residues. Germline V gene sequence: CDR1 ENHRY, CDR2 SYGVKD. V dropped 6 bases and J dropped 7; count of bases not matched to a gene: 6. V is TRBV10-3 and J is TRBJ2-1, with 16 nucleotides matching TRBD2. The source is an adult in good health. This specimen was peripheral blood, taken on day 0 of AZD1222 vaccination. The CDR3 protein is CAISAGLAGGPNEQFF. In nucleotides, the CDR3 is TGTGCCATCAGCGCGGGACTAGCGGGAGGGCCGAATGAGCAGTTCTTC.